The 21 T cell receptor beta chains listed next were all sequenced from one sample in a study of cytomegalovirus exposure and HLA in healthy donors (TCRdb year 2017). The library was prepared using the immunoSEQ multiplex PCR assay. For the multiplex PCR, a mixture combining 60 forward primers for TCR Vbeta segments and 13 reverse primers for TCR Jbeta segments was used. TCRdb provides this immuneACCESS table in a form limited to in-frame rearrangements. Some clones are lacking; in checked studies, under half of them reflect an unresolved V gene, and why the rest are absent is not known. In all, the sample holds approximately 130,000 clones, and about 83% of those were seen once. The biggest ten clones account for around 5.2% of the sample. The sequencing input was PBMCs. The receptors were sampled from a woman in her twenties or thirties in good health and CMV-seronegative.

The chain combines TRBV19 with TRBJ2-1; 9 positions match TRBD2. The CDR3 consists of 14 residues. The germline V gene has CDR1 LNHDA and CDR2 SQIVND (reference sequence). The V segment lost 3 bases and the J segment 6 bases; nucleotides outside the gene matches: 3. The CDR3 protein is CASSIGGGANEQFF. In DNA form, the CDR3 reads TGTGCCAGTAGTATTGGCGGGGGGGCCAATGAGCAGTTCTTC.

The CDR3 here is CASSVSPRDDDEQFF. In DNA, the CDR3 is TGTGCCAGCAGCGTAAGTCCCAGGGATGACGATGAGCAGTTCTTC. The V gene is TRBV9, the J gene TRBJ2-1, with D perhaps TRBD1 (5 bases). The CDR3 totals 15 residues. V dropped 1 base and J dropped 8 bases, with 16 bases sitting between them. Germline lookup yields CDR1 SGDLS and CDR2 YYNGEE.

The rearrangement joins TRBV7-2 to TRBJ2-7; a possible D gene is TRBD1 (5 bases). There are 13 residues in the CDR3. V dropped 3 bases and J dropped 4 bases, with 10 bases sitting between them. Germline lookup yields CDR1 SGHTA and CDR2 FQGNSA. The CDR3 DNA follows: TGTGCCAGCAGCTTTACAGGCCATTACGAGCAGTACTTC. Protein: CASSFTGHYEQYF.

A note on this clone: The junction and the germline gene differ at one end; a read error may be behind it. This CDR3 reads CSSSFAPGQGHYEQYF. As DNA, the CDR3 is TGTTCCAGCAGCTTCGCACCGGGACAGGGACACTACGAGCAGTACTTC. The chain employs TRBV7-9 and TRBJ2-7; 9 positions match TRBD1. The length of the CDR3 is 16 residues. Germline V gene data show CDR1 as SEHNR and CDR2 as FQNEAQ (reference sequence).

V and J are TRBV19 and TRBJ2-7; 9 bases match TRBD1. CDR1 and CDR2 (germline): LNHDA, SQIVND (reference sequence). V lost 5 bases, J lost 4 bases, and 12 bases stayed unmatched. The CDR3 contains 16 residues. For the CDR3, the DNA is TGTGCCAGTAGTCCTCTGGACAGGGGTAAACGGTACGAGCAGTACTTC. This gives the protein CASSPLDRGKRYEQYF.

This sequence joins TRBV5-1 and TRBJ2-1, with D possibly being TRBD1 (5 bases). CDR1 and CDR2 (germline): SGHRS, YFSETQ. This CDR3 has 16 residues. V was shortened by 0 bases and J by 7 bases, with 17 bases between the two germline ends. CDR3 bases: TGCGCCAGCAGCTTGGTGGGGCCAGGGTTGTTAAATGAGCAGTTCTTC. As protein: CASSLVGPGLLNEQFF.

The gene calls are TRBV7-2 and TRBJ1-2; maybe TRBD1 (6 bases). V shed 2 bases and J shed 4 bases, with 11 bases lying between them. CDR3 length: 14 residues. In germline, CDR1 is SGHTA, CDR2 FQGNSA. The CDR3 region is CASSLRRTAYGYTF. The CDR3 coding sequence is TGTGCCAGCAGCTTAAGGAGGACAGCCTATGGCTACACCTTC.

This chain links TRBV7-9 with TRBJ2-3; 9 nucleotides align to TRBD1. Germline assignment: CDR1 SEHNR and CDR2 FQNEAQ (reference sequence). This CDR3 contains 15 residues. Germline trimming cut 2 bases from V and 3 bases from J; bases unmatched to any gene: 3. DNA for the CDR3: TGTGCCAGCAGCTTACCGACAGGGGGAACAGATACGCAGTATTTT. Protein: CASSLPTGGTDTQYF.

The rearrangement uses TRBV12-5 and TRBJ1-1, with D tentatively TRBD1 (5 bases). CDR3 length: 16 amino acids. Trimming took 0 bases from V and 6 from J, leaving 17 bases between them. The V gene's germline CDR1 is LGHNT and CDR2 FRNRAP. CDR3 in DNA: TGTGCTAGTGGTTTGGTACTGCGGGGGGTCGTGGCTGAAGCTTTCTTT. Its translation is CASGLVLRGVVAEAFF.

The gene calls are TRBV9 and TRBJ2-5; possible D gene TRBD2, 6 bases. Between the trimmed V and J ends, which lost 4 bases and 4 bases, there was a span of 23 bases. The CDR3 has 17 amino acids. Germline-derived CDR1 and CDR2 are SGDLS and YYNGEE. In nucleotides, the CDR3 is TGTGCCAGCAGCACAGATGGGGGGAACGGATTTTTAGAGACCCAGTACTTC. This translates into CASSTDGGNGFLETQYF. The entire variable domain, with the rest obtained from reference TRBV9 and TRBJ2-5, is as follows: DSGVTQTPKHLITATGQRVTLRCSPRSGDLSVYWYQQSLDQGLQFLIQYYNGEERAKGNILERFSAQQFPDLHSELNLSSLELGDSALYFCASSTDGGNGFLETQYFGPGTRLLVL.

This clone was counted a single time. V usage is TRBV7-6 and J usage is TRBJ2-1; 8 nucleotides match TRBD1. The V gene's germline CDR1 is SGHVS and CDR2 FNYEAQ. V lost 5 bases, J lost 4 bases, and 10 bases stayed unmatched. The length of the CDR3 is 16 residues. This CDR3 is CASSPLRDRTYNEQFF. The DNA for the CDR3 is TGTGCCAGCAGCCCACTCCGGGACAGGACTTACAATGAGCAGTTCTTC.

In its sample, this clone was seen a few times. The rearrangement uses TRBV7-9 and TRBJ1-5; 7 nucleotides align to TRBD1. The ends lost 1 base at V and 4 bases at J; junction bases unmatched: 10. The CDR3 has 17 amino acids. Germline V CDR1 and CDR2: SEHNR, FQNEAQ (reference sequence). In nucleotides, the CDR3 is TGTGCCAGCAGCTTAGGTTACGGGACAGACCTGAATCAGCCCCAGCATTTT. Protein product: CASSLGYGTDLNQPQHF.

The rearrangement links TRBV15 to TRBJ1-3; D may be TRBD1 (5 bases). This CDR3 region has 15 residues. V was shortened by 0 bases and J by 3 bases, with 9 bases between the two germline ends. Germline CDR1 reads LNHNV; CDR2 reads YYDKDF (reference sequence). The CDR3 region is CATSRDSGGGNTIYF. The CDR3 DNA reads as TGTGCCACCAGCAGAGATTCGGGGGGTGGAAACACCATATATTTT.

To note about this clone: Other DNA sequences of this sample code for an identical CDR3. The chain employs TRBV7-9 and TRBJ2-5, with D tentatively TRBD2 (5 bases). The CDR3 runs to 13 residues. The germline CDR1 and CDR2 sequences are SEHNR and FQNEAQ (reference sequence). Trimming pared 5 bases from V and 5 bases from J, leaving 12 bases between. DNA for the CDR3: TGTGCCAGCAGCCCCCGCACGGGGGAGACCCAGTACTTC. Its translation is CASSPRTGETQYF.

The chain joins TRBV6-1 to TRBJ1-2; a weak D match, TRBD1 (5 bases). With 0 bases removed from V and 3 bases from J, the gap between germline ends came to 11 bases. Germline CDR1 is MNHNS and CDR2 is SASEGT. The CDR3 has 15 amino acids. The CDR3 spells CASSEAPQDHYGYTF. In DNA form, the CDR3 reads TGTGCCAGCAGTGAAGCGCCACAGGACCACTATGGCTACACCTTC.

This rearrangement joins TRBV6-5 to TRBJ1-5; D might be TRBD1 (5 bases). The germline V gene has CDR1 MNHEY and CDR2 SVGAGI. The CDR3 length is 15 residues. The germline V and J ends were trimmed by 0 bases and 5 bases, with 11 bases remaining between them. CDR3 residues: CASSYSSGGDQPQHF. CDR3 in DNA: TGTGCCAGCAGTTACTCATCCGGGGGGGATCAGCCCCAGCATTTT.

The chain recombines TRBV5-1 with TRBJ2-5; 11 positions agree with TRBD1. Germline CDR1 SGHRS, CDR2 YFSETQ. V was clipped by 4 bases and J by 4 bases; unmatched bases: 9. The CDR3 is 16 residues long. The CDR3 spells CASSRGTGGRRETQYF. CDR3 in DNA: TGCGCCAGCAGCCGGGGGACAGGGGGTAGGCGAGAGACCCAGTACTTC.

This sequence joins TRBV13 and TRBJ2-7; 7 bases map to TRBD2. CDR3 length: 15 residues. The V gene's germline CDR1 is PRHDT and CDR2 FYEKMQ (reference sequence). After removal of 6 bases from V and 1 base from J, the junction contained 9 bases not matched to a gene. DNA of the CDR3: TGTGCCAGCAGTCAATGGGGGGGTGGTTCCTACGAGCAGTACTTC. Amino acids: CASSQWGGGSYEQYF.

The genes are TRBV5-1 and TRBJ2-3, with D perhaps TRBD1 (5 bases). The CDR3 totals 18 residues. The germline V and J ends were trimmed by 1 base and 1 base, with 19 bases remaining between them. Germline CDR1 reads SGHRS; CDR2 reads YFSETQ. The CDR3: CASSLRAGMGWGTDTQYF. In nucleotides, the CDR3 is TGCGCCAGCAGCTTGAGGGCAGGGATGGGGTGGGGCACAGATACGCAGTATTTT.

Worth noting for this clone: Its ends do not fully match the called genes, so a read error is possible. The gene calls are TRBV30 and TRBJ1-5, with TRBD1 matching over 9 bases. The CDR3 is made up of 13 amino acids. Germline loops: CDR1 GTSNPN, CDR2 SVGIG (reference sequence). In DNA form, the CDR3 reads TGTGCCTGGGGTACAGGGGGCAACCAGCCCCAGCATTTT. Translated: CAWGTGGNQPQHF.

V is TRBV6-5 and J is TRBJ2-7; perhaps TRBD1 as D (6 bases). The germline V gene encodes CDR1 MNHEY and CDR2 SVGAGI. The V gene lost 0 bases and the J gene lost 4 bases, with 10 bases spanning the gap. This CDR3 region has 14 residues. CDR3 sequence reads: CASSYSSRGYEQYF. The DNA for the CDR3 is TGTGCCAGCAGTTACTCTAGCAGGGGATACGAGCAGTACTTC.